A selection of T cell receptor beta chains follows, all from one sample in a study of tumor and adjacent non-tumor tissue in lung cancer. Using its own MiXCR run on the multiplex PCR reads, TCRdb lists one record per CDR3 protein. Seen here are 60,000 to 70,000 distinct CDR3 sequences, around 82% observed once, and the top ten hold 35% to 50%. Sequenced: distant non-tumor lung tissue. The receptors were gathered from a man aged 55 to 69 with non-small cell lung cancer. Both conserved end residues are part of each CDR3. Each record gives: J gene, V gene, clone size, D gene, CDR3 DNA, CDR3 protein. A D gene is named only where the DNA matches it firmly. The listing skips clone size in some rows; elsewhere it reads once, few, many or a size class.

TRBJ2-6 TRBV10-3 - TRBD2 TGTGCCATCAGTGAACATGGGACTAGTGGGAGGGACCCTGGGGCCAACGTCCTGAATTTC CAISEHGTSGRDPGANVLNF
TRBJ2-1 TRBV11-3 - TRBD2 TGTGCCAGTCCCCTCAACCAACTAGCGGGGTTAGGTGAGCAGTTCTTC CASPLNQLAGLGEQFF
TRBJ2-1 TRBV12-3/TRBV12-4 - - TGTGCCAGCTCCCTCGGCGGGGCCAATGAGCAGTTCTTT CASSLGGANEQFF
TRBJ2-3 TRBV13 - TRBD2 TGTGCCAGCAGTTTAGGTGGCGGGAGGGTAGATACGCAGTATTTT CASSLGGGRVDTQYF
TRBJ2-1 TRBV9 many - TGTGCCAGCAGCGTAGAACCCGGCAATGAGCAGTTCTTC CASSVEPGNEQFF
TRBJ1-2 TRBV4-1 - - TGCACCAGCACATCTTCATCCGTGGGAGGGATGGACTATGGCTACACCTTC CTSTSSSVGGMDYGYTF
TRBJ2-2 TRBV11-3 - - TGTGCCAGTTGTCAGGGGTCCGGGGAGCTGTTCTTT CASCQGSGELFF
TRBJ2-5 TRBV2 - - TGTGCCAGCGAACCCCAAGAGACCCAGTACTTC CASEPQETQYF
TRBJ2-2 TRBV19 few - TGTGCCAGTCACGACAGTTTCCCCGGGGAGCTGTTTTTT CASHDSFPGELFF
TRBJ2-7 TRBV13 many TRBD2 TGTGCCAGCAGCTGGGGACTAGCGGGAGTAACCTACGAGCAGTACTTC CASSWGLAGVTYEQYF
TRBJ2-1 TRBV5-5 - - TGCGCCAGCAGCCTGGCAGGGCATGGCCCGGAATTCTTC CASSLAGHGPEFF
TRBJ1-4 TRBV2 many TRBD1 TGTGCCAGCTCAGCCGGGACAGGGCTTGAAAAACTGTTTTTT CASSAGTGLEKLFF
TRBJ1-2 TRBV11-3 - TRBD1 TGTGCCAGCAGCGCGACAGGGTCCTATGGCTACACCTTC CASSATGSYGYTF
TRBJ2-1 TRBV29-1 - TRBD2 TGTAGCGTCGATCGGCGGGGGGGCCCGGATGAGCAGTTCTTC CSVDRRGGPDEQFF
TRBJ2-2 TRBV19 - TRBD2 TGTACCTTAGGGAGCGGGAGGACCAACACCGGGGAGCTGTTTTTT CTLGSGRTNTGELFF
TRBJ2-3 TRBV24-1 once - TGTGCCACGGCGGGTAGCGCGGGCACAGATACGCACTATTTT CATAGSAGTDTHYF
TRBJ1-2 TRBV28 - - TGTGCTAGCAGTCCACTAGGGACCAAAAATGGCTTGACCTTC CASSPLGTKNGLTF
TRBJ2-3 TRBV29-1 - - TGCAGCGTTGAAGAAGTGTGGAGCGAGGATACGCAGTATTTT CSVEEVWSEDTQYF
TRBJ2-7 TRBV20-1 - - TGCTGTGCTATTAACAGGGGGGTAGCGGGGGACGAGCAGTACTTC CCAINRGVAGDEQYF
TRBJ2-5 TRBV7-8 - - TGTGCCAGCAGCTTAACGGGGCGGGACGAGTACCAAGACACCCAGTACTTC CASSLTGRDEYQDTQYF
TRBJ2-2 TRBV28 - TRBD1 TGTGCCAGCTGTTCCGCCCAGGGGGACGAGGCAGGGGAGCTGTTTTTT CASCSAQGDEAGELFF
TRBJ1-3 TRBV4-1 medium-sized TRBD1 TGCGCCAGCAGCCAAGAGAGTCCCGGGACAGGGGTGAACACCATATATTTT CASSQESPGTGVNTIYF
TRBJ2-7 TRBV6-2/TRBV6-3 once - TGTGCTAGCAGTTACATACGGGGTTTATGGGAGAGCTCCTACGAGCAGTACTTC CASSYIRGLWESSYEQYF
TRBJ2-1 TRBV20-1 - TRBD2 TGCAGTGCTGTTGGGACTAGCGGGAGGGGAGACTACAATGAGCAGTTCTTC CSAVGTSGRGDYNEQFF
TRBJ2-2 TRBV6-5 - - TGTGCCATCAGCCCAGGGGACACCTGGGAGCTGTTTTTT CAISPGDTWELFF
TRBJ2-3 TRBV19 many TRBD2 TGTGCCAGTAGTAGTCTAGCGGGAGCTGATACGCAGTATTTT CASSSLAGADTQYF
TRBJ2-2 TRBV10-3 - - TGTGCCATCAGTGACCTCACATGGGCGAACACCGGGGAGCTGTTTTTT CAISDLTWANTGELFF
TRBJ1-2 TRBV29-1 many - TGCAGCGTCGCCGGGACTCCCAGGGGTAATGGCTACACCTTC CSVAGTPRGNGYTF
TRBJ1-4 TRBV19 few - TGTGCCAATAGTATTGGCGTCGCAACTAATGAAAAACTGTTTTTT CANSIGVATNEKLFF
TRBJ2-3 TRBV6-2/TRBV6-3 - - TGTGCCAGCAGTTATAAGGGAATCCGGGACAACCCAGATACACAGTATTTT CASSYKGIRDNPDTQYF